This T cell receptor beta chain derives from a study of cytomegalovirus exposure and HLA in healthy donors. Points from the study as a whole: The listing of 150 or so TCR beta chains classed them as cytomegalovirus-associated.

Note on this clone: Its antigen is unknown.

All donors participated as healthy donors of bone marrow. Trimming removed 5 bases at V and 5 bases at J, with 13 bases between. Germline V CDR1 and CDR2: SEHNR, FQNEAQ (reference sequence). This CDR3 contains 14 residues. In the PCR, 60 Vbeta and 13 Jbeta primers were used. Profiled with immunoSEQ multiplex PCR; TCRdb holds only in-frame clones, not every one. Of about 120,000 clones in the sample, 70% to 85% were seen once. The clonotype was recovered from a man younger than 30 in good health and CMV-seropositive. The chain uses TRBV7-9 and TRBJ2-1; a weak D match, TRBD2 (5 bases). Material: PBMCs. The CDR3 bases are TGTGCCAGCAGCCCCGGTAGCGTTAACAATGAGCAGTTCTTC. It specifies CASSPGSVNNEQFF.